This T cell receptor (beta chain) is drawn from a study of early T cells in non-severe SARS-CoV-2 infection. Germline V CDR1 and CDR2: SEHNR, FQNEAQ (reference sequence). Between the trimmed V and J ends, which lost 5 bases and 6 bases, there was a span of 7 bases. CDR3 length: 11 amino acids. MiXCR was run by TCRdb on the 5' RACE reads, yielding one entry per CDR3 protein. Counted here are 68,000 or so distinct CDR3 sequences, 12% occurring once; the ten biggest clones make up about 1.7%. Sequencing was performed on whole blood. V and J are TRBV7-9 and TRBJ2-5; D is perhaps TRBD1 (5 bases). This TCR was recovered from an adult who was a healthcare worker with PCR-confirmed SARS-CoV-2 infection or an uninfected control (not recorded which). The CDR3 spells CASSPGKTQYF. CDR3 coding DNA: TGTGCCAGCAGCCCAGGGAAGACCCAGTACTTC.